This is a list of T cell receptor beta chains from one sample in a study of shared clonotypes between healthy human individuals. TCRdb keeps only in-frame clones here, not all; method: immunoSEQ multiplex PCR. The sample shows hundreds of thousands of clones, 97% of them seen only once. Sequencing was carried out using naive CD4+ T cells sorted from blood. Every receptor here comes from a woman in her twenties or thirties in good health. Both conserved end residues are part of each CDR3. The order of the fields is clone size, D gene, V gene, J gene, CDR3 protein, CDR3 DNA. The D gene is left open where the match is weak. Expanded clones get a size class; other rows say once, few or many, or leave the size out.

.	TRBD2	TRBV5-1	TRBJ2-2	CASSFGGLVSTGELFF	TGCGCCAGCAGCTTCGGTGGACTAGTGAGCACCGGGGAGCTGTTTTTT
.	.	TRBV2	TRBJ2-2	CASSVGRGTGELFF	TGTGCCAGCAGTGTTGGCAGGGGAACCGGGGAGCTGTTTTTT
.	TRBD1	TRBV7-9	TRBJ2-5	CASSSPQGARQTQYF	TGTGCCAGCAGCTCCCCACAGGGGGCTCGGCAGACCCAGTACTTC
.	TRBD1	TRBV11-2	TRBJ1-3	CASSLGVRGDSGNTIYF	TGTGCCAGCAGCTTAGGTGTCAGGGGGGACTCTGGAAACACCATATATTTT
.	TRBD1	TRBV2	TRBJ1-6	CASRPGGIRSYNSPLHF	TGTGCCAGCAGGCCAGGGGGCATAAGGTCCTATAATTCACCCCTCCACTTT
.	.	TRBV28	TRBJ1-6	CASSPLGITHNSPLHF	TGTGCCAGCAGCCCACTCGGTATTACCCATAATTCACCCCTCCACTTT
.	TRBD1	TRBV19	TRBJ1-2	CASSRQGQTGYTF	TGTGCCAGTTCCCGACAGGGGCAAACGGGCTACACCTTC
.	TRBD2	TRBV5-4	TRBJ2-7	CASSPRGGAGGNEQYF	TGTGCCAGCAGCCCCCGGGGGGGTGCGGGGGGTAACGAGCAGTACTTC
once	.	TRBV6-6	TRBJ2-7	CASSFPDSFYEQYF	TGTGCCAGCAGTTTTCCGGACAGTTTCTACGAGCAGTACTTC
.	TRBD1	TRBV28	TRBJ1-2	CASSLDTGAGYTF	TGTGCCAGCAGTTTGGATACAGGGGCGGGCTACACCTTC
.	.	TRBV7-3	TRBJ1-2	CASGETELSIAGYTF	TGTGCCAGCGGCGAGACAGAGTTATCTATCGCTGGCTACACCTTC
.	TRBD1	TRBV6-6	TRBJ2-2	CASSPIGTANTGELFF	TGTGCCAGCAGTCCTATCGGGACAGCCAACACCGGGGAGCTGTTTTTT
.	TRBD1	TRBV19	TRBJ1-2	CASSRDRANYGYTF	TGTGCCAGTAGTCGGGACAGGGCTAACTATGGCTACACCTTC
.	.	TRBV29-1	TRBJ1-1	CSVEVGIGRGYTEAFF	TGCAGCGTTGAAGTAGGCATTGGCAGGGGATACACTGAAGCTTTCTTT
once	.	TRBV28	TRBJ2-7	CASSSRYEQYF	TGTGCCAGCAGTTCCAGGTACGAGCAGTACTTC
.	.	TRBV6-5	TRBJ1-2	CASEQTANYGYTF	TGTGCCAGCGAACAGACAGCTAACTATGGCTACACCTTC
few	.	TRBV29-1	TRBJ1-2	CSVRIANYGYTF	TGCAGCGTTCGGATAGCTAACTATGGCTACACCTTC
.	.	TRBV6-5	TRBJ2-7	CASSYELTYEQYF	TGTGCCAGCAGTTACGAACTTACCTACGAGCAGTACTTC
few	.	TRBV7-9	TRBJ1-2	CASSLVTSGYTF	TGTGCCAGCAGCTTAGTCACAAGTGGCTACACCTTC
.	.	TRBV4-1	TRBJ1-3	CASSQDRLRGNTIYF	TGCGCCAGCAGCCAAGATCGACTGAGGGGAAACACCATATATTTT
.	.	TRBV11-2	TRBJ1-5	CASSPDGNQPQHF	TGTGCCAGCAGCCCCGACGGAAATCAGCCCCAGCATTTT
once	.	TRBV28	TRBJ2-7	CASSFIGVGIFF	TGTGCCAGCAGTTTCATTGGCGTAGGGATTTTCTTC
.	.	TRBV5-1	TRBJ1-1	CASSYRGRNTEAFF	TGCGCCAGCAGCTATAGGGGAAGGAACACTGAAGCTTTCTTT
.	.	TRBV28	TRBJ1-6	CASSWSGFASPLHF	TGTGCCAGCAGTTGGTCTGGCTTCGCCTCACCCCTCCACTTT
.	.	TRBV5-4	TRBJ2-2	CASSLRGTNTGELFF	TGTGCCAGCAGTTTAAGGGGGACGAACACCGGGGAGCTGTTTTTT
.	TRBD2	TRBV11-1	TRBJ2-3	CASSSPGLAGRDTDTQYF	TGTGCCAGCAGCTCCCCGGGACTAGCGGGAAGGGACACAGATACGCAGTATTTT
.	.	TRBV7-2	TRBJ2-7	CASSSRRGYEQYF	TGTGCCAGCAGCTCCAGGAGAGGGTACGAGCAGTACTTC
.	.	TRBV28	TRBJ1-5	CASASLAVPNQPQHF	TGTGCCAGCGCTTCTCTGGCCGTCCCCAATCAGCCCCAGCATTTT